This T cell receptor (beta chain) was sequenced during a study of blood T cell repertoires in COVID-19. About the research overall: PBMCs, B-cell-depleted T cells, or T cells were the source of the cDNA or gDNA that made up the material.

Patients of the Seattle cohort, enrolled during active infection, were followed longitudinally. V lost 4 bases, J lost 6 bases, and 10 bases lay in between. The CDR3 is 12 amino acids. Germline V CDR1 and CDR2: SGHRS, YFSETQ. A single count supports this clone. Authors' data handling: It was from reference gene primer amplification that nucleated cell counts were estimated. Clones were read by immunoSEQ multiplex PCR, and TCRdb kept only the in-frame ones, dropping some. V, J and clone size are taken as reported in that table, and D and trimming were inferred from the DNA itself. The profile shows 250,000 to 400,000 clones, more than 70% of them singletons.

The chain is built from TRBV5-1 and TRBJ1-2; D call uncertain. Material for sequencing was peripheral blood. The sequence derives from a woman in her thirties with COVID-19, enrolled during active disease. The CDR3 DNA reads TGCGCCAGCAGCAGCTCCGGGGATGGCTACACCTTC. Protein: CASSSSGDGYTF.